This TCR beta chain derives from a study of cytomegalovirus exposure and HLA in healthy donors. The V end was cut by 7 bases, the J end by 4 bases, with 20 bases between. Germline loops: CDR1 SEHNR, CDR2 FQNEAQ (reference sequence). The CDR3 is 16 residues long. The PCR employed 60 Vbeta primers together with 13 Jbeta primers. Only in-frame clones appear in the TCRdb table, and some are missing; sequencing was by immunoSEQ multiplex PCR. The sample holds 100,000 to 150,000 clones; roughly 17% are singletons and the top ten take approximately 2.6%. All the people who gave samples were healthy bone marrow donors.

The chain links TRBV7-9 to TRBJ2-1; D uncertain. This TCR derives from a female donor in good health and CMV-seropositive. Sample: PBMCs. In nucleotides, the CDR3 is TGTGCCAGCACCTCAGCAAACGCTCGGTTATACAATGAGCAGTTCTTC. This sequence encodes CASTSANARLYNEQFF.